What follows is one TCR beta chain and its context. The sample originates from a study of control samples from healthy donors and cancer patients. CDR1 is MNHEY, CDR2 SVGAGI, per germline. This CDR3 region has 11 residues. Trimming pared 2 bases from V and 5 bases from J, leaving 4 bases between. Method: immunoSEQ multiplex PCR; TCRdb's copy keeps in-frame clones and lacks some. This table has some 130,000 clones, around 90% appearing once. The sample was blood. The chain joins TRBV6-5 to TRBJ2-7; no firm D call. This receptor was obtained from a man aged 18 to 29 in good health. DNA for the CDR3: TGTGCCAGCAGTTACAGGCACGAGCAGTACTTC. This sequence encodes CASSYRHEQYF.